The rows below give T cell receptor beta chains drawn from one sample of a study of CD8 T cells in ankylosing spondylitis. TCRdb reanalysed the 5' RACE reads using MiXCR and keeps one entry per CDR3 protein. The sample consists of fewer than 550,000 distinct CDR3 sequences, about 5.2% of them appearing once. The sequencing sample was made of blood, either unsorted or a sorted T cell fraction (not recorded which). The source of these receptors is a male donor with ankylosing spondylitis. Each CDR3 is given with its conserved first and last residue. The D gene is left open where the match is weak. Size is stated for part of the rows, as once, few or many counts, or as a class when the clone is expanded.

j_call d_call clone_size v_call cdr3_nt cdr3_aa
TRBJ2-7 - many TRBV19 TGTGCCAGTAGTATTTCCCAGGACGATGCCTACGAGCAGTACTTC CASSISQDDAYEQYF
TRBJ2-7 - many TRBV7-9 TGTGCCAGCAGCTTAGATTTGGCAGGGGTCATCCACGAGCAGTACTTC CASSLDLAGVIHEQYF
TRBJ2-7 TRBD2 many TRBV29-1 TGCAGCGTTGTAATATTGACTAGCGGGAGGGCCGAGCGGTCCTACGAGCAGTACTTC CSVVILTSGRAERSYEQYF
TRBJ2-2 TRBD1 many TRBV10-1 TGCGCCAGCACTGGTGGACAGGGGAACACCGGGGAGCTGTTTTTT CASTGGQGNTGELFF
TRBJ2-7 TRBD2 many TRBV4-3 TGCGCCAGCAGCCAAGTGTCTGGGCTAGCGGGAGGCCGGATATCCTACGAGCAGTACTTC CASSQVSGLAGGRISYEQYF
TRBJ1-2 TRBD1 many TRBV6-5 TGTGCCAGCAGTTACCGTACAGGGGTCTATGGCTACACCTTC CASSYRTGVYGYTF
TRBJ2-1 - many TRBV5-1 TGCGCCAGCAGCGCCGCAGCGGGCCTCGACAATGAGCAGTTCTTC CASSAAAGLDNEQFF
TRBJ2-1 - many TRBV7-2 TGTGCCAGCAGCTACCGGGGGAACAATGAGCAGTTCTTC CASSYRGNNEQFF
TRBJ2-7 - many TRBV4-3 TGCGCCAGCAGCTTAACATGGGACTCCTACGAGCAGTACTTC CASSLTWDSYEQYF
TRBJ1-2 - many TRBV5-1 TGCGCCAGCAGCTTAGCAGAGAACTATGGCTACACCTTC CASSLAENYGYTF
TRBJ2-3 - many TRBV10-3 TGTGCCATCAGGGAAGGGGGCACAGATACGCAGTATTTT CAIREGGTDTQYF
TRBJ2-4 TRBD2 many TRBV27 TGTGCCAGCAGTCCCGAGCGGGGGGTAGCCAAAAACATTCAGTACTTC CASSPERGVAKNIQYF
TRBJ2-5 TRBD2 many TRBV5-1 TGCGCCAGCAGCTTGAGTATACTAGCGGGGGCCAAGGAGACCCAGTACTTC CASSLSILAGAKETQYF
TRBJ1-1 - many TRBV4-1 TGCGCCAGCAGCCAAGAACGAGGGTCGGGTCGGACTGAAGCTTTCTTT CASSQERGSGRTEAFF
TRBJ2-3 - - TRBV15 TGTGCCGCAAAAGGGGCGTTTAGCACAGATACGCAGTATTTT CAAKGAFSTDTQYF
TRBJ2-1 - many TRBV3-1 TGTGCCAGCAGCCCGGGACCATCCTACAATGAGCAGTTCTTC CASSPGPSYNEQFF
TRBJ2-5 TRBD2 many TRBV6-1 TGTGCCAGCAGGACTAGCGGGGCTCAAGAGACCCAGTACTTC CASRTSGAQETQYF
TRBJ2-6 - many TRBV5-1 TGCGCCAGCAGGGGGTGGGGAACCTCTGGGGCCAACGTCCTGACTTTC CASRGWGTSGANVLTF
TRBJ1-1 - - TRBV6-2/TRBV6-3 TGTGCCAGCAGGATACTGGGACTCACGAACACTGAAGCTTTCTTT CASRILGLTNTEAFF
TRBJ2-5 - many TRBV6-2/TRBV6-3 TGTGCCAGCAGCCCCCGTCTAAATAAGGAGACCCAGTACTTC CASSPRLNKETQYF
TRBJ2-3 TRBD1 many TRBV20-1 TGCAGTGCTAGACCAGACAGGGCTGGAGATACGCAGTATTTT CSARPDRAGDTQYF
TRBJ2-2 - - TRBV9 TGTGCCAGCAGCGCGCCACGGTGGAATTCGAACACCGGGGAGCTGTTTTTT CASSAPRWNSNTGELFF
TRBJ1-3 - many TRBV4-3 TGCGCCAGCAGCCAATCGTCCAGAGACCCAGGAAACACCATATATTTT CASSQSSRDPGNTIYF
TRBJ2-7 TRBD1 - TRBV4-1 TGCGCCAGCAGCCAAGGGCCGGGACAGGGTCACTACGAGCAGTACTTC CASSQGPGQGHYEQYF
TRBJ2-1 TRBD2 many TRBV12-3/TRBV12-4 TGTGCCAGCAAGGTAGCGGGAATCTCCGATGAGCAGTTCTTC CASKVAGISDEQFF
TRBJ2-7 - many TRBV20-1 TGCAGTGCTAGGGCGACGGGTTCCGAGCAGTACTTC CSARATGSEQYF
TRBJ1-5 TRBD1 many TRBV20-1 TGCAGTGCTAGTGGGCAGGGGGTCGGGCAGCCCCAGCATTTT CSASGQGVGQPQHF
TRBJ2-1 TRBD2 - TRBV11-2 TGTGCCAGCAGCTTCACTAGCGGGAGGGCCTACAATGAGCAGTTCTTC CASSFTSGRAYNEQFF
TRBJ1-1 TRBD1 many TRBV29-1 TGCAGCGTTGAGACAGGGAGGACTGAAGCTTTCTTT CSVETGRTEAFF
TRBJ2-7 TRBD2 - TRBV5-1 TGCGCCAGCAGCTCCGGGACTAGCGGGGGTGGCGAGCAGTACTTC CASSSGTSGGGEQYF
TRBJ1-1 TRBD1 many TRBV11-2 TGTGCCAGCAGCCCCGGGACAGGGGTTGGAGCTTTCTTT CASSPGTGVGAFF
TRBJ1-2 - - TRBV7-2 TGTGCCAGCAGCTTAGCCTTATCTGTCCGGAGAGTCTACACCTTC CASSLALSVRRVYTF
TRBJ2-1 - many TRBV7-2 TGTGCCAGCAGCTTAGAAAGCAACTCCTACAATGAGCAGTTCTTC CASSLESNSYNEQFF
TRBJ2-2 - many TRBV9 TGTGCCAGCAGCGTGGCCCCCGGGGGCGCGAACACCGGGGAGCTGTTTTTT CASSVAPGGANTGELFF
TRBJ2-3 TRBD1 - TRBV6-1 TGTGCCAGCACCAGGGGGGACAGGGTAACAGATACGCAGTATTTT CASTRGDRVTDTQYF
TRBJ2-7 - many TRBV9 TGTGCCAGCAGCGTAGCTTTTGGGGCCGACGAGCAGTACTTC CASSVAFGADEQYF
TRBJ2-1 - - TRBV20-1 TGCAGCTGGAGCCTGGGAGCGGGCTACAATGAGCAGTTCTTC CSWSLGAGYNEQFF
TRBJ2-4 TRBD1 many TRBV5-1 TGCGCCAGCAGCTTGAAAGGAACAGGGGGCCAAAACATTCAGTACTTC CASSLKGTGGQNIQYF
TRBJ2-5 - many TRBV4-2 TGTGCCAGCAGTACAACTACGCAAGAGACCCAGTACTTC CASSTTTQETQYF